These 16 T cell receptor beta chains came from one sample sequenced in a study of pediatric ulcerative colitis. Rectal tissue came from one to two pinch biopsies taken at colonoscopy. The table came from immunoSEQ multiplex PCR; TCRdb's copy has only in-frame clones and leaves some out. Of 35,000 to 45,000 clones listed, roughly 82% were seen once; the top ten hold about 9.1%. Sequencing used gut tissue. The receptors originated from a boy aged 5-17 years with severe ulcerative colitis.

This chain links TRBV6-5 with TRBJ2-7; D perhaps matches TRBD2 (5 bases). Per the germline V gene, CDR1 is MNHEY and CDR2 is SVGAGI. V lost 6 bases, J lost 0 bases, and 9 bases lay in between. The CDR3 is made up of 13 amino acids. The CDR3 bases are TGTGCCAGCAGCCTCGGGAACTCCTACGAGCAGTACTTC. Translation gives CASSLGNSYEQYF.

V and J are TRBV9 and TRBJ2-7; 9 nucleotides align to TRBD1. The CDR3 is made up of 15 amino acids. Germline loops: CDR1 SGDLS, CDR2 YYNGEE. The V gene end was trimmed by 0 bases and the J gene end by 3 bases; junction bases not matched to a gene: 4. This CDR3 reads CASSVAPGQGYEQYF. In DNA form, the CDR3 reads TGTGCCAGCAGCGTAGCTCCGGGACAGGGCTACGAGCAGTACTTC. Complete variable domain (other parts from reference TRBV9 and TRBJ2-7): DSGVTQTPKHLITATGQRVTLRCSPRSGDLSVYWYQQSLDQGLQFLIQYYNGEERAKGNILERFSAQQFPDLHSELNLSSLELGDSALYFCASSVAPGQGYEQYFGPGTRLTVT.

This sequence joins TRBV6-4 and TRBJ1-5; TRBD1 matches 7 bases. The V gene end was trimmed by 2 bases and the J gene end by 4 bases; junction bases not matched to a gene: 8. Germline loops: CDR1 MRHNA, CDR2 SNTAGT. The CDR3 consists of 16 residues. CDR3 sequence reads: CASSDMGGQSNQPQHF. The CDR3 DNA sequence: TGTGCCAGCAGTGACATGGGGGGACAGAGTAATCAGCCCCAGCATTTT.

V is TRBV6-5 and J is TRBJ2-7, with D possibly TRBD1 on 5 matching bases. The CDR3 extends over 14 amino acids. Between the trimmed V and J ends, which lost 8 bases and 0 bases, there was a span of 14 bases. Germline V CDR1 and CDR2: MNHEY, SVGAGI. The CDR3 spells CASRSQDLSYEQYF. Here the CDR3 DNA reads TGTGCCAGCCGCTCACAGGACCTCTCCTACGAGCAGTACTTC.

This clone was detected only once. This chain connects TRBV7-3 to TRBJ2-4, with TRBD2 as a possible D gene (6 bases). The CDR3 has 14 amino acids. In germline, CDR1 is SGHTA, CDR2 FQGTGA. Deletions cut 5 bases from V and 9 bases from J, with 17 bases between. In DNA, the CDR3 is TGTGCCAGCAGCGAACAGGAGGGTAGGGGCATTCAGTACTTC. Protein product: CASSEQEGRGIQYF.

The J gene is TRBJ2-3, the V gene TRBV7-2; 7 nucleotides agree with TRBD2. This CDR3 has 16 residues. The J segment lost 2 bases and the V segment lost 3 bases, leaving 8 bases of the junction unmatched. Germline CDR1 is SGHTA and CDR2 is FQGNSA. In DNA, the CDR3 is TGTGCCAGCAGCTTGAGCCTCGGGACTAACACAGATACGCAGTATTTT. This codes for CASSLSLGTNTDTQYF.

The rearrangement links TRBV4-1 to TRBJ2-4; TRBD2 matches 7 bases. Germline lookup yields CDR1 MGHRA and CDR2 YSYEKL. The CDR3 consists of 18 residues. After removal of 2 bases from V and 0 bases from J, the junction contained 10 bases not matched to a gene. The CDR3 here is CASSQPLVGGLAKNIQYF. The CDR3 DNA follows: TGCGCCAGCAGCCAACCCCTAGTGGGGGGGTTAGCCAAAAACATTCAGTACTTC.

This clone appeared a few times. The sample has other DNA sequences that encode this CDR3 too. The gene calls are TRBV6-4 and TRBJ2-2, with D unresolved. Germline assignment: CDR1 MRHNA and CDR2 SNTAGT. There are 13 residues in the CDR3. With 3 bases removed from V and 5 bases from J, the gap between germline ends came to 7 bases. The CDR3 reads CASSEVGTGELFF. The CDR3 DNA is TGTGCCAGCAGTGAGGTCGGGACCGGGGAGCTGTTTTTT.

In regard to this clone: The conserved closing phenylalanine or tryptophan is absent in this CDR3, likely reflecting a read error. V usage is TRBV2 and J usage is TRBJ1-6; D remains unclear. V shed 6 bases and J shed 9 bases, with 18 bases lying between them. In germline, CDR1 is SNHLY, CDR2 FYNNEI. The CDR3 contains 15 residues. The CDR3 nucleotides read TGTGCCAGCAGAGAGGGTCGGGTAACGGGTTCACCCCTCCACCTT. Translated, it gives CASREGRVTGSPLHL.

This clone is medium-sized (0.01 to 0.1%) in the sample. The DNA for the CDR3 is TGTGCCAGCAGTTTTGGGTTTTCAAATAATTCACCCCTCCACTTT. Residues: CASSFGFSNNSPLHF. The chain recombines TRBV28 with TRBJ1-6; D uncertain. The CDR3 is 15 residues long. V was shortened by 3 bases and J by 5 bases, with 11 bases between the two germline ends. Germline CDR1 and CDR2: MDHEN and SYDVKM.

This clone has only a few counts. J is TRBJ2-3 and V is TRBV7-3; no reliable D call. The ends were cut back, 1 base at V and 4 bases at J, with 9 bases in the middle. This CDR3 contains 14 residues. Germline values: CDR1 SGHTA, CDR2 FQGTGA. The CDR3 protein is CASSLSRSSDTQYF. CDR3 nucleotide sequence: TGTGCCAGCAGCTTAAGTCGTTCCTCAGATACGCAGTATTTT.

The chain uses TRBV15 and TRBJ2-7; 8 positions match TRBD1. The CDR3 consists of 15 residues. V shed 1 base, J shed 5 bases, and the junction held 7 bases outside the gene matches. Germline assignment: CDR1 LNHNV and CDR2 YYDKDF (reference sequence). In DNA, the CDR3 is TGTGCCACCAGCAGAGGGACGGGACAGGATCACGAGCAGTACTTC. Protein: CATSRGTGQDHEQYF.

This sequence joins TRBV4-1 and TRBJ1-1; D uncertain. Germline values: CDR1 MGHRA, CDR2 YSYEKL. The CDR3 is made up of 15 amino acids. V lost 1 base, J lost 1 base, and 10 bases lay in between. CDR3 sequence reads: CASSQVLQTNTEAFF. The CDR3, as DNA: TGCGCCAGCAGCCAAGTATTACAGACGAACACTGAAGCTTTCTTT.

For the CDR3, the DNA is TGTGCCACCAGCAGAGCTCGTAGGGGGAATTGGGAAGATACGCAGTATTTT. This encodes CATSRARRGNWEDTQYF. This rearrangement joins TRBV15 to TRBJ2-3, with D possibly being TRBD1 (6 bases). The CDR3 loop spans 17 amino acids. V was shortened by 1 base and J by 5 bases, with 19 bases between the two germline ends. Germline V CDR1 and CDR2: LNHNV, YYDKDF (reference sequence). Full variable domain (missing parts from reference TRBV15 and TRBJ2-3): DAMVIQNPRYQVTQFGKPVTLSCSQTLNHNVMYWYQQKSSQAPKLLFHYYDKDFNNEADTPDNFQSRRPNTSFCFLDIRSPGLGDTAMYLCATSRARRGNWEDTQYFGPGTRLTVL.

This clone was found once. The sample carries other DNA sequences with the same CDR3. The rearrangement links TRBV6-1 to TRBJ1-5, with D perhaps TRBD1 (6 bases). The CDR3 extends over 14 amino acids. V was cut by 4 bases and J by 7 bases, with 14 bases left in between. The germline V gene encodes CDR1 MNHNS and CDR2 SASEGT. For the CDR3, the DNA is TGTGCCAGCAGTGGGGGTACAGGGAGCCAGCCCCAGCATTTT. Its translation is CASSGGTGSQPQHF.

The rearrangement uses TRBV6-6 and TRBJ2-5; D is possibly TRBD2 (6 bases). V gave up 6 bases and J gave up 5 bases, with 10 bases separating them. CDR1 is MNHNY and CDR2 is SVGAGI in the germline V gene (reference sequence). This CDR3 region has 12 residues. The CDR3 nucleotides are TGTGCCAGCAGACCTGGGGGGGAGACCCAGTACTTC. Its translation is CASRPGGETQYF.